The T cell receptor (beta chain) described here comes from a study of post-analysis software for immune sequencing data. Notes on this clonotype: The target antigen is unknown.

Unique molecular identifiers were built into the TCR beta cDNA libraries. A single record per CDR3 protein comes from TCRdb applying MiXCR to the PCR reads. The sample contains hundreds of thousands of distinct CDR3 sequences, roughly half of which appear only once. V shed 11 bases, J shed 0 bases, and the junction held 5 bases outside the gene matches. The V gene's germline CDR1 is SNHLY and CDR2 FYNNEI. The CDR3 is 13 residues long. Overall study findings and caveats: A few TRBV segments were significantly more frequent in patients than in controls. TRBV5-6, TRBV5-1 and TRBV20-1 were among these segments. Patients with multiple sclerosis recorded significantly lower normalized Chao1 diversity than controls, the study found. By F measure, strong co-clustering occurred among samples prepared in the same batch.

This chain connects TRBV2 to TRBJ2-3, with TRBD1 matching 7 bases. This TCR came from a girl aged 5-17 years with multiple sclerosis. Sequencing was done on a sample of blood. CDR3 residues: CADSGQSTDTQYF. The CDR3 bases are TGTGCCGACTCGGGACAGAGCACAGATACGCAGTATTTT.